This section outlines one T cell receptor (beta chain) sequence together with its context. Its antigen is unknown. These data come from a study of T cells expressing NK-cell markers. Beta-chain TCR cDNA was generated via 5'RACE template switching with UMIs. TCRdb reprocessed the 5' RACE reads, with one entry per CDR3 protein and no DNA. This sample's table reports about 370,000 distinct CDR3 sequences. Per germline, CDR1 SQVTM and CDR2 ANQGSEA. This CDR3 region has 14 residues. Findings of the study overall: There remained a lack of clarity about HCMV specificity of expanded NKG2C+ T cell clones.

Sequenced input: blood T cells: a sorted CD56 or NKG2C T cell subset, CD4+ or CD8+ T cells, or bulk PBMC T cells (not recorded which). The TCR was taken from a woman between 50 and 59 years old in good health. This chain joins TRBV29-1 and TRBJ2-3; TCRdb outputs TRBD1, but without DNA this stays unchecked. CDR3 sequence reads: CSVEPGLATDTQYF.